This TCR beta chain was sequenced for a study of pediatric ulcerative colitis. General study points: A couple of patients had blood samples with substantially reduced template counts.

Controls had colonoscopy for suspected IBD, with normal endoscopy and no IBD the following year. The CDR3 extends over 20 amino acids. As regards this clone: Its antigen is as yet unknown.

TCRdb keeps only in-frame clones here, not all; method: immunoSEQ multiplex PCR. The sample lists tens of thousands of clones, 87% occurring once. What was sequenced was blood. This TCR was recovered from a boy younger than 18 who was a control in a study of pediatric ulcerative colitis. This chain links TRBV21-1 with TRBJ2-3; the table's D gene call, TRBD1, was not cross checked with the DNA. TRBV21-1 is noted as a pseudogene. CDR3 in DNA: TGTGCCAGCAGCCAGGAGGGGACAGGGGGCTTGGTACCACTCACAGATACGCAGTATTTT. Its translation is CASSQEGTGGLVPLTDTQYF.